A selection of T cell receptor beta chains follows, all from one sample in a study of blood T cells in healthy people across ages. TCRdb re-analysed the 5' RACE reads in MiXCR, keeping a single row per CDR3 protein. Altogether about 720,000 distinct CDR3 sequences are present, roughly 25% being singletons, with the ten largest covering more than 3%. The sample was also reused in another study, on T cells of mothers and their children.

Sequencing was carried out using blood. The receptors originated from a boy younger than 18 in good health. CDR3s include the opening cysteine and the closing phenylalanine or tryptophan. The order of the fields is J gene, V gene, clone size, D gene, CDR3 DNA, CDR3 protein. The D gene is left open where the match is weak. A row's size may be missing; if present it is once, few, many or a size class.

j_call: TRBJ1-5
v_call: TRBV19
clone_size: few
d_call: TRBD1
cdr3_nt: TGTGCCACAGAGGGGGCTGGGCAGCCCCAGCATTTT
cdr3_aa: CATEGAGQPQHF

j_call: TRBJ1-4
v_call: TRBV7-9
clone_size: NA
d_call: NA
cdr3_nt: TGTGCCAGCAGCATACAGGAAAAACTGTTTTTT
cdr3_aa: CASSIQEKLFF

j_call: TRBJ2-5
v_call: TRBV4-1
clone_size: few
d_call: NA
cdr3_nt: TGCGCCAGCAGCATACTAGGGGAGTCTGAGACCCAGTACTTC
cdr3_aa: CASSILGESETQYF

j_call: TRBJ2-3
v_call: TRBV9
clone_size: NA
d_call: NA
cdr3_nt: TGTGCCAGCAGTATTCTCGGGAGAGCAGAGTCAGATACGCAGTATTTT
cdr3_aa: CASSILGRAESDTQYF

j_call: TRBJ2-7
v_call: TRBV27
clone_size: few
d_call: NA
cdr3_nt: TGTGCCAGCGCTACAGGGAGCACCTACGAGCAGTACTTC
cdr3_aa: CASATGSTYEQYF

j_call: TRBJ2-6
v_call: TRBV4-3
clone_size: NA
d_call: NA
cdr3_nt: TGCGCCAGCAGCCAAGAGACAGGCTCTGGGGCCAACGTCCTGACTTTC
cdr3_aa: CASSQETGSGANVLTF

j_call: TRBJ2-3
v_call: TRBV27
clone_size: NA
d_call: TRBD2
cdr3_nt: TGTGCCAGCACCAATCCGGGACTAGTCCTGGGGCATACGCAGTGTTTT
cdr3_aa: CASTNPGLVLGHTQCF

j_call: TRBJ2-1
v_call: TRBV18
clone_size: NA
d_call: TRBD1
cdr3_nt: TGTGCCAGCTCACCAGAGACAGGGTCCTACAATGAGCAGTTCTTC
cdr3_aa: CASSPETGSYNEQFF

j_call: TRBJ2-5
v_call: TRBV20-1
clone_size: NA
d_call: TRBD2
cdr3_nt: TGCAGTGCAGCGCCCGGCGGGGGGGAGACCCAGTACTTC
cdr3_aa: CSAAPGGGETQYF

j_call: TRBJ1-2
v_call: TRBV4-1
clone_size: NA
d_call: NA
cdr3_nt: TGCGCCAGCAGCCAAGTCCGGGACTATGGCTACACCTTC
cdr3_aa: CASSQVRDYGYTF

j_call: TRBJ2-1
v_call: TRBV4-3
clone_size: few
d_call: TRBD2
cdr3_nt: TGCGCCAGCAGCCAAGATCGGATGTCTAGCGGGAGGGCAGGCGAGCAGTTCTTC
cdr3_aa: CASSQDRMSSGRAGEQFF

j_call: TRBJ2-5
v_call: TRBV28
clone_size: few
d_call: NA
cdr3_nt: TGTGCCAGCAGTCCCCGCACGTCGATGGAGACCCAGTACTTC
cdr3_aa: CASSPRTSMETQYF

j_call: TRBJ2-7
v_call: TRBV4-1
clone_size: once
d_call: NA
cdr3_nt: TGCGCCAGCAGCCAGGTCCCAGGGACTGCAAGCTACGAGCAGTACTTC
cdr3_aa: CASSQVPGTASYEQYF

j_call: TRBJ2-7
v_call: TRBV29-1
clone_size: NA
d_call: NA
cdr3_nt: TGCAACGCGGGGGACAGCTCCTACGAGCAGTACTTC
cdr3_aa: CNAGDSSYEQYF

j_call: TRBJ1-4
v_call: TRBV7-9
clone_size: few
d_call: NA
cdr3_nt: TGTGCCAGCACCCCGGGGGCGGGAAGCTCTAATGAAAAACTGTTTTTT
cdr3_aa: CASTPGAGSSNEKLFF

j_call: TRBJ2-2
v_call: TRBV7-7
clone_size: few
d_call: TRBD1
cdr3_nt: TGTGCTAGCAGCCGCTCACCGGGACAGGGGTACACCGGGGAGCTGTTTTTT
cdr3_aa: CASSRSPGQGYTGELFF

j_call: TRBJ2-1
v_call: TRBV4-3
clone_size: NA
d_call: NA
cdr3_nt: TGCGCCAGCAGCCAAGCGGGACGGGCTGCTGAGCAGTTCTTC
cdr3_aa: CASSQAGRAAEQFF

j_call: TRBJ1-4
v_call: TRBV7-8
clone_size: many
d_call: NA
cdr3_nt: TGTGCCAGCAGCTTAGTGGGGATTGAAAAACTGTTTTTT
cdr3_aa: CASSLVGIEKLFF

j_call: TRBJ2-7
v_call: TRBV18
clone_size: NA
d_call: NA
cdr3_nt: TGTGCCAGCTCTCCTCCGATAGCGGCAGGAACCTACGAGCAGTACTTC
cdr3_aa: CASSPPIAAGTYEQYF

j_call: TRBJ2-7
v_call: TRBV5-6
clone_size: NA
d_call: TRBD1
cdr3_nt: TGTGCCAGCAGCTGGGCCCGACAGGGCCTAGCTTACGAGCAGTACTTC
cdr3_aa: CASSWARQGLAYEQYF

j_call: TRBJ2-7
v_call: TRBV20-1
clone_size: NA
d_call: NA
cdr3_nt: TGCAGTGCGCTCAAGACCTACGAGCAGTACTTC
cdr3_aa: CSALKTYEQYF

j_call: TRBJ2-1
v_call: TRBV10-3
clone_size: NA
d_call: TRBD2
cdr3_nt: TGTGCCACCGCCCCGGGACTAGCGGGGGGGATCTACAATGAGCAGTTCTTC
cdr3_aa: CATAPGLAGGIYNEQFF

j_call: TRBJ2-5
v_call: TRBV5-1
clone_size: many
d_call: TRBD2
cdr3_nt: TGCGCCAGCAGCTGGGGACTAGCGGGGGGGATCCAAGAGACCCAGTACTTC
cdr3_aa: CASSWGLAGGIQETQYF

j_call: TRBJ2-7
v_call: TRBV27
clone_size: NA
d_call: TRBD2
cdr3_nt: TGTGCCAGCAGTCCCTGGACTAGCGGGGCCTACGAGCAGTACTTC
cdr3_aa: CASSPWTSGAYEQYF

j_call: TRBJ1-5
v_call: TRBV10-3
clone_size: NA
d_call: NA
cdr3_nt: TGTGCCATCAGTGCCCAGGTCAATCAGCCCCAGCATTTT
cdr3_aa: CAISAQVNQPQHF

j_call: TRBJ2-7
v_call: TRBV2
clone_size: NA
d_call: TRBD1
cdr3_nt: TGTGCCAGTACCGGGACAGAGACCTACGAGCAGTACTTC
cdr3_aa: CASTGTETYEQYF

j_call: TRBJ2-1
v_call: TRBV7-2
clone_size: NA
d_call: NA
cdr3_nt: TGTGCCAGCAGCTTAGCGGTCCCCTCCTACAATGAGCAGTTCTTC
cdr3_aa: CASSLAVPSYNEQFF

j_call: TRBJ1-4
v_call: TRBV6-1
clone_size: NA
d_call: TRBD1
cdr3_nt: TGTGCCAGCAGGGTGGGACAGGGGACCCCCTCTAATGAAAAACTGTTTTTT
cdr3_aa: CASRVGQGTPSNEKLFF

j_call: TRBJ1-1
v_call: TRBV19
clone_size: NA
d_call: NA
cdr3_nt: TGTGCCAGTAATCTGGGAGGATGGAACACTGAAGCTTTCTTT
cdr3_aa: CASNLGGWNTEAFF

j_call: TRBJ2-3
v_call: TRBV29-1
clone_size: NA
d_call: TRBD2
cdr3_nt: TGCAGCGTCCGGACTAGCGGGAGAGTAGATACGCAGTATTTT
cdr3_aa: CSVRTSGRVDTQYF

j_call: TRBJ1-5
v_call: TRBV27
clone_size: NA
d_call: NA
cdr3_nt: TGTGCCAGCACCACAGGGCTTGGCAATCAGCCCCAGCATTTT
cdr3_aa: CASTTGLGNQPQHF

j_call: TRBJ2-5
v_call: TRBV2
clone_size: NA
d_call: NA
cdr3_nt: TGTGCCAGCAGCCCCTCTCCACAGGGCACGTTAGAGACCCAGTACTTC
cdr3_aa: CASSPSPQGTLETQYF

j_call: TRBJ1-2
v_call: TRBV18
clone_size: NA
d_call: NA
cdr3_nt: TGTGCCAGCTCACCTTCGACAGAAATTTATGGCTACACCTTC
cdr3_aa: CASSPSTEIYGYTF

j_call: TRBJ2-7
v_call: TRBV20-1
clone_size: NA
d_call: NA
cdr3_nt: TGCAGTGCTAGAGATTTGAGGGACATTACCTACGAGCAGTACTTC
cdr3_aa: CSARDLRDITYEQYF

j_call: TRBJ2-1
v_call: TRBV28
clone_size: few
d_call: NA
cdr3_nt: TGTGCCAGCAGTTTAAGCGGGACAGCTCGTTACAATGAGCAGTTCTTC
cdr3_aa: CASSLSGTARYNEQFF

j_call: TRBJ1-1
v_call: TRBV6-5
clone_size: NA
d_call: NA
cdr3_nt: TGTGCCAGCAGTTACGAAGTGAACACTGAAGCTTTCTTT
cdr3_aa: CASSYEVNTEAFF

j_call: TRBJ2-6
v_call: TRBV3-1
clone_size: many
d_call: TRBD2
cdr3_nt: TGTGCCAGCAGCCAAGGTCTAGCGGGAGGGAGTGGGGCCAACGTCCTGACTTTC
cdr3_aa: CASSQGLAGGSGANVLTF

j_call: TRBJ2-7
v_call: TRBV2
clone_size: many
d_call: TRBD2
cdr3_nt: TGTGCCAGCGGTCCCCCAACTAGCGGGAGGGCATACTACGAGCAGTACTTC
cdr3_aa: CASGPPTSGRAYYEQYF